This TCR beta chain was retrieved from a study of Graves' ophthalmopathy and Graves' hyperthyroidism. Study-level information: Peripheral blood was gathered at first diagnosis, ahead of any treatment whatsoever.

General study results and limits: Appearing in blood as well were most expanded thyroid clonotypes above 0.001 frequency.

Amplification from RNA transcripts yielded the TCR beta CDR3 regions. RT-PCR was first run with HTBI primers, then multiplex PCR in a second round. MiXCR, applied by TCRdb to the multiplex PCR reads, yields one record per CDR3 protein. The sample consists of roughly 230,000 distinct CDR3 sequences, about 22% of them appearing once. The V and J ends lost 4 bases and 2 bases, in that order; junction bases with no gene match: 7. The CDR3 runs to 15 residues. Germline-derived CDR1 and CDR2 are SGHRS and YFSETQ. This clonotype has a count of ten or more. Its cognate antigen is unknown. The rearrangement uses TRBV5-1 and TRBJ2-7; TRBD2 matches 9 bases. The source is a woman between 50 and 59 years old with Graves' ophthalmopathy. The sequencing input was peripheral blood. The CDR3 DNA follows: TGCGCCAGCAGCATTCAAGCGGGAGGAACCTACGAGCAGTACTTC. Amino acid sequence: CASSIQAGGTYEQYF.